This T cell receptor beta chain was observed in a study of T cells in Graves' hyperthyroidism and ophthalmopathy (dated by TCRdb to between 2018 and 2021). Turning to the overall study: Peripheral blood was collected at initial diagnosis, before any treatment. To identify distinguishing TCR V-J signatures, a discovery cohort of around 100 patients was used, comprising under 45 with Graves' ophthalmopathy and roughly 60 with stable Graves' hyperthyroidism. Prospective prediction of ophthalmopathy was tested in an independent validation cohort consisting of fewer than 20 hyperthyroidism patients and around 17 patients who later progressed to ophthalmopathy. The 100 or so discovery patients were divided at random into training and test sets in a 7:3 ratio. In more than 5 Graves' hyperthyroidism patients, the study also compared T-cell repertoires from thyroid tissue with T-cell repertoires from blood. After sampling, hyperthyroidism patients received methimazole starting at 30 mg daily, and ophthalmopathy patients received high-dose intravenous methylprednisolone. TCR Vbeta CDR3 sequencing of some 140 peripheral blood samples (more than 40 ophthalmopathy, about 75 hyperthyroidism and approximately 17 progressor patients) is reported in the paper.

Ophthalmopathy patients had moderately to severely active disease, with a Clinical Activity Score of 3 or more, a NOSPECS grade of 4 or more, and a disease duration of less than 3 months. The study excluded patients with uncontrolled infections, other autoimmune diseases, pregnancy or lactation. Diagnoses were established on the basis of clinical symptoms, serum thyroxine and TRAb, thyroid ultrasound, and orbital computed tomography. PBMCs were isolated from about 10 ml of fresh peripheral blood by Ficoll-Paque density gradient centrifugation. Total RNA was extracted with Trizol reagent, and quality was checked on an Agilent 2100 Bioanalyzer. What the authors observed across the whole study: Ophthalmopathy was separated from stable hyperthyroidism by a 13 V-J signature model, with approximately 85% sensitivity and approximately 81% specificity obtained in cross-validation and 80%/75% obtained in testing. Most expanded thyroid clonotypes (frequency above 0.001) were also detected in blood, a finding suggesting that blood repertoires may reflect thyroid immune responses. No statistical method was used to set the sample size in advance, and investigators knew the group allocation. In validation, the model predicted progression to ophthalmopathy a median of roughly six months before onset, with over 55% sensitivity and around 76% specificity.

Only a few counts were recorded for this clonotype. What antigen it recognizes has not been identified. It has no much larger one-base neighbor in the sample; base qualities were not kept. After removal of 7 bases from V and 8 bases from J, the junction retains 15 bases not matched to a gene. The CDR3 measures 15 amino acids from cysteine to phenylalanine. Only the CDR3 DNA is retained, 45 bases long and in frame from the first base. According to the germline V gene (reference sequence), CDR1 reads DFQATT and CDR2 reads SNEGSKA. The TCR beta CDR3 regions were amplified from RNA transcripts. The first round of RT-PCR for the TCR CDR3 was performed with the HTBI primer set and the Qiagen OneStep RT-PCR kit. Libraries were constructed in a second round of multiplex PCR, after which size selection and purification were performed. The libraries were sequenced on an Illumina HiSeq2000 using paired-end 100 bp reads. In the original analysis: SOAPnuke was used to process the raw data, throwing out any read that contained adapters or uncalled bases, had a mean Phred below 15, or lacked an exact constant-primer or identifier match. COPE v1.2.5 was used to merge high-quality paired reads, and clonotypes were defined as unique nucleotide sequences. MiTCR v1.1 was used to align clonotypes to the IMGT TRBV, TRBD and TRBJ reference segments. Analysis was restricted to V-J combinations with a frequency above 0.0001, which covered roughly 99% of repertoires. The TCS score was defined as F50 (clonal expansion) divided by E x V (chaos), with BLOSUM62-based TCRdist calculated between CDR3 peptides within each V-J. Welch's t-statistics and random forest reduced just over 500 V-J features to 10 to 15, which were used in a naive Bayes classifier (R e1071). The raw public reads went through TCRdb reprocessing: fastp at Q25, MiXCR clone calling, in-frame beta chains kept. Each CDR3 protein appears once, grouped with its most common genes and DNA. For this entry, the V and J calls and clone size follow TCRdb and not the study's own pipeline. The sample table shows 350,000 to 450,000 distinct CDR3 sequences, and more than 13% are seen once. The ten largest clones capture around 30% of the sample.

The rearrangement joined TRBV20-1 to TRBJ2-1, with 9 junctional bases fitting TRBD1. The material sequenced was blood. The clonotype was recovered from a man aged 50 to 59 with Graves' ophthalmopathy. The DNA is TGCAGTGTTAAGAGATCCCGACAGGGGGTTTATGAGCAGTTCTTC. Its protein product is CSVKRSRQGVYEQFF.